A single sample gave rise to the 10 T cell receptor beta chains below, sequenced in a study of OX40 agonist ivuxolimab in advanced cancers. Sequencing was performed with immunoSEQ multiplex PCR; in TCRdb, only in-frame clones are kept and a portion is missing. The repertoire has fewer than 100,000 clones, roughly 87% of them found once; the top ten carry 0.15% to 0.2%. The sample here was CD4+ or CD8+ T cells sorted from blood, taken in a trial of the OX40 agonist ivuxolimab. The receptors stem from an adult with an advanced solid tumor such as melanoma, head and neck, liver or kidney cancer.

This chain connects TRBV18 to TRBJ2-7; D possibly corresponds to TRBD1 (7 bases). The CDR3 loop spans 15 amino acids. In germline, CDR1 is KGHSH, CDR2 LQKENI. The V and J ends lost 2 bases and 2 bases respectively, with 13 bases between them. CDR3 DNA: TGTGCCAGCTCACCAGGCCAGGGGGGCGCCTACGAGCAGTACGTC. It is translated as CASSPGQGGAYEQYV.

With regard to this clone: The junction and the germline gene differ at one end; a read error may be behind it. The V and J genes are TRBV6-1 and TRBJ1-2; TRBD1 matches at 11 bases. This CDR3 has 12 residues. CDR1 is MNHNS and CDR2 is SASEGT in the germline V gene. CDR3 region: CASSPRDRGIFF. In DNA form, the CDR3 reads TGTGCCAGCAGTCCACGGGACAGGGGGATTTTCTTC.

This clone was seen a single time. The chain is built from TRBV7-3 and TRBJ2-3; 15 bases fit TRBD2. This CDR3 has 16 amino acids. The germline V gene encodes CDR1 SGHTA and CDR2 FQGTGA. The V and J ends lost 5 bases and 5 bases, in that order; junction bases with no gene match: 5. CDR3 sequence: CASSPGLAGGKDTQYF. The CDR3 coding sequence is TGTGCCAGCAGCCCGGGACTAGCGGGGGGAAAAGATACGCAGTATTTT.

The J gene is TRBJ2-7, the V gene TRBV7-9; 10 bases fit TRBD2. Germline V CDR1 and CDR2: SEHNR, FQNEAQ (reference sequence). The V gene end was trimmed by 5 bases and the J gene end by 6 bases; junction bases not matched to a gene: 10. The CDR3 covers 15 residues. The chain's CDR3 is CASSRSSGSGGEQYF. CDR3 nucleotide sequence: TGTGCCAGCAGCCGTTCTAGCGGGAGTGGGGGCGAGCAGTACTTC.

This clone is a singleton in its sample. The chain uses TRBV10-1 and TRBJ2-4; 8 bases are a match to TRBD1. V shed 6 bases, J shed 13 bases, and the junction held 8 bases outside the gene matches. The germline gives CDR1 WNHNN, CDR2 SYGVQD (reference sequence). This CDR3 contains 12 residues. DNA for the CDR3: TGCGCCAGCAGCAAGGACAGGGTAGTCCAGTACTTC. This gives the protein CASSKDRVVQYF.

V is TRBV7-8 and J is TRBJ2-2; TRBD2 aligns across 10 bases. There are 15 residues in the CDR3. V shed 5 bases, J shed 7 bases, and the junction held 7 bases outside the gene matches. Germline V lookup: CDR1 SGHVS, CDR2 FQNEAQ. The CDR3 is CASSRTSGTSGELFF. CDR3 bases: TGTGCCAGCAGCCGAACTAGCGGGACGAGCGGGGAGCTGTTTTTT.

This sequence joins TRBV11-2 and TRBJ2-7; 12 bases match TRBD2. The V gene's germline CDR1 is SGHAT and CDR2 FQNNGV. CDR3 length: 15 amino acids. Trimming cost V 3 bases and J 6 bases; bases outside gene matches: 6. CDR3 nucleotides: TGTGCCAGCAGCTTCGGACTAGCGGGAACCTTCGAGCAGTACTTC. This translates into CASSFGLAGTFEQYF.

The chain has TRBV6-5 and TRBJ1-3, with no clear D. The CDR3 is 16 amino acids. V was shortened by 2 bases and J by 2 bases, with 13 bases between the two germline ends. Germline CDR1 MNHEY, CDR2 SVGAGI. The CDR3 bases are TGTGCCAGCAGTTACAGTCGGACGGCTCCTGGAAACACCATATATTTT. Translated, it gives CASSYSRTAPGNTIYF.

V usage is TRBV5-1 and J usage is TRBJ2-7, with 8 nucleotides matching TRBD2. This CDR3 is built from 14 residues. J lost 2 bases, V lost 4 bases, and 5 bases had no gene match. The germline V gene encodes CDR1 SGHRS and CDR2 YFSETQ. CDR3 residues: CASSVTSGTYEQYV. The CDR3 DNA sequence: TGCGCCAGCAGCGTAACTAGCGGTACCTACGAGCAGTACGTC.

This CDR3 reads CASSVGLADDNEQFF. CDR3 DNA: TGTGCCAGCAGCGTGGGACTAGCGGACGACAATGAGCAGTTCTTC. V gene TRBV9 combines with J gene TRBJ2-1; the match to TRBD2 covers 11 bases. V lost 2 bases and J lost 5; bases outside the gene matches: 3. The V gene's germline CDR1 is SGDLS and CDR2 YYNGEE. CDR3 length: 15 residues. Looking up the rest from reference TRBV9 and TRBJ2-1 gives the full variable domain: DSGVTQTPKHLITATGQRVTLRCSPRSGDLSVYWYQQSLDQGLQFLIQYYNGEERAKGNILERFSAQQFPDLHSELNLSSLELGDSALYFCASSVGLADDNEQFFGPGTRLTVL.